The clone carrying this T cell receptor beta chain was recorded a few times. Antigen specificity is unknown. The data originate from a study of vaccination and CD4 T cells after COVID-19. About the research overall: There were six male and four female convalescents, and two of them were Hispanic.

Cultured CD4+ T-cell DNA underwent Oncomine TCR Beta short-read sequencing. TCRdb ran MiXCR on the PCR reads and lists one entry per CDR3 protein. The sample lists more than 13,000 distinct CDR3 sequences; about 28% were seen once. Stated treatment: approximately 11-day PBMC culture with coronavirus spike peptide pools or control peptides (ViraFEST assay). The CDR3 sequence is 15 residues long. Unmatched junction bases numbered 9, after V lost 3 bases and J lost 5 bases. Germline V gene sequence: CDR1 LNHNV, CDR2 YYDKDF (reference sequence). The chain recombines TRBV15 with TRBJ1-1; 7 bases match TRBD1. Sequencing was carried out using cultured CD4+ T cells from blood. The TCR comes from a human donor with COVID-19. CDR3 protein: CATSRQQGKRTEAFF. DNA for the CDR3: TGTGCCACCAGCAGGCAACAGGGGAAGAGAACTGAAGCTTTCTTT.